The clone carrying this T cell receptor beta chain was counted between two and nine times. Its specificity is not known. Reverse transcribed after extraction, RNA yielded cDNA as the sequencing template. The method was immunoSEQ multiplex PCR; TCRdb's version includes in-frame clones alone and lacks a portion of them. This sample has some 150,000 clones; about 51% occur once, and the top ten carry roughly a fifth. This entry comes from a study of CD8+ T cells in alopecia areata. Study-level results: With patients, TCR sharing proved less clear than in mice, a difference possibly related to HLA. Sequencing of scalp tissue also captures the resident alphabeta T cells of normal skin.

Peripheral blood samples and lesional scalp punch biopsies were obtained from alopecia areata patients. Sorting from PBMCs produced CD4+ and CD8+ T cells. This CDR3 spans 10 amino acids. V lost 7 bases, J lost 6 bases, and 10 bases lay in between. Germline CDR1 and CDR2: SQVTM and ANQGSEA. Specimen: CD8+ T cells sorted from blood, collected at week 0. The rearrangement links TRBV29-1 to TRBJ2-7; TRBD1 or TRBD2 may be the D gene (5 bases each). The source of this sequence is a human donor with alopecia areata. The CDR3, as DNA: TGCAGCGCCCGGGACGGCGAGCAGTACTTC. Translation: CSARDGEQYF.